A selection of T cell receptor beta chains follows, all from one sample in a study of cytomegalovirus exposure and HLA in healthy donors. Clones were sequenced by immunoSEQ multiplex PCR, and TCRdb holds only the in-frame ones, with some missing. Counted here are some 200,000 clones, around 76% occurring once; the ten biggest clones make up 0.6% to 0.7%. Input material: PBMCs. These receptors all come from a man aged 18-30 years in good health and CMV-seronegative. CDR3s include the opening cysteine and the closing phenylalanine or tryptophan. Each record gives: V gene, J gene, D gene, clone size, CDR3 protein, CDR3 DNA. D genes are given only for firm matches. For some rows the clone size is stated as once, few or many, or as a class when expanded; others skip it.

V: TRBV6-5
J: TRBJ2-1
D: TRBD2
size: once
CDR3: CASGLGTSGSNEQFF
DNA: TGTGCCAGCGGGCTCGGGACTAGCGGTTCCAATGAGCAGTTCTTC

V: TRBV6-5
J: TRBJ2-4
D: NA
size: NA
CDR3: CASREGRDIQYF
DNA: TGTGCCAGCAGGGAGGGACGTGACATTCAGTACTTC

V: TRBV6-1
J: TRBJ2-4
D: NA
size: few
CDR3: CASSDPTQLAKNIQYF
DNA: TGTGCCAGCAGTGACCCGACTCAGCTAGCCAAAAACATTCAGTACTTC

V: TRBV10-3
J: TRBJ2-2
D: TRBD2
size: NA
CDR3: CAIRPGLAGGPVGELFF
DNA: TGTGCCATCAGACCCGGACTAGCGGGAGGGCCGGTCGGGGAGCTGTTTTTT

V: TRBV19
J: TRBJ1-2
D: NA
size: NA
CDR3: CASLLSEGAYNYGYTF
DNA: TGTGCCAGTCTATTGTCTGAGGGTGCCTACAACTATGGCTACACCTTC

V: TRBV7-2
J: TRBJ2-7
D: TRBD2
size: few
CDR3: CASSLALAGAYEQYF
DNA: TGTGCCAGCAGCTTAGCGCTAGCGGGGGCCTACGAGCAGTACTTC

V: TRBV30
J: TRBJ1-1
D: TRBD1
size: few
CDR3: CAWRPTGGTEAFF
DNA: TGTGCCTGGAGACCGACAGGGGGAACTGAAGCTTTCTTT

V: TRBV6-5
J: TRBJ1-1
D: TRBD1
size: few
CDR3: CASSQQGENTEAFF
DNA: TGTGCCAGCAGTCAACAGGGGGAAAACACTGAAGCTTTCTTT

V: TRBV19
J: TRBJ2-1
D: NA
size: NA
CDR3: CASSIRETEQFF
DNA: TGTGCCAGTAGTATACGGGAAACTGAGCAGTTCTTC

V: TRBV4-1
J: TRBJ1-1
D: NA
size: NA
CDR3: CASSLQGTEAFF
DNA: TGCGCCAGCAGCCTGCAGGGGACTGAAGCTTTCTTT

V: TRBV5-1
J: TRBJ1-2
D: TRBD1
size: once
CDR3: CASSSSTGNYGYTF
DNA: TGCGCCAGCAGCTCCTCGACAGGGAACTATGGCTACACCTTC

V: TRBV11-3
J: TRBJ1-2
D: NA
size: NA
CDR3: CASSSVPFWGPGGYTF
DNA: TGTGCCAGCAGCTCTGTACCTTTCTGGGGGCCGGGTGGCTACACCTTC

V: TRBV5-1
J: TRBJ2-1
D: TRBD2
size: once
CDR3: CASSPGTSGSNEQFF
DNA: TGCGCCAGCAGTCCCGGGACTAGCGGGAGTAATGAGCAGTTCTTC

V: TRBV14
J: TRBJ2-1
D: TRBD2
size: NA
CDR3: CASSPVPSGSSYNEQFF
DNA: TGTGCCAGCAGCCCCGTCCCAAGCGGGAGTAGTTACAATGAGCAGTTCTTC

V: TRBV5-6
J: TRBJ2-7
D: TRBD1
size: NA
CDR3: CASRSGQGTSYEQYF
DNA: TGTGCCAGCAGATCGGGACAGGGGACTTCCTACGAGCAGTACTTC

V: TRBV29-1
J: TRBJ2-3
D: TRBD2
size: NA
CDR3: CSVSSGRQSDTQYF
DNA: TGCAGCGTCTCTAGCGGGAGGCAGTCAGATACGCAGTATTTT

V: TRBV4-2
J: TRBJ1-2
D: NA
size: few
CDR3: CASSQDRTTGDGYTF
DNA: TGTGCCAGCAGCCAAGATAGAACCACCGGGGATGGCTACACCTTC

V: TRBV6-6
J: TRBJ1-2
D: TRBD1
size: NA
CDR3: CASSPTGGLNYGYTF
DNA: TGTGCCAGCAGTCCTACAGGGGGCCTTAACTATGGCTACACCTTC

V: TRBV7-9
J: TRBJ2-7
D: TRBD2
size: NA
CDR3: CSSSPPPVGGISYEQYF
DNA: TGTTCCAGCAGCCCGCCCCCCGTGGGAGGGATCTCCTACGAGCAGTACTTC

V: TRBV20-1
J: TRBJ2-7
D: TRBD1
size: NA
CDR3: CSANRGYEQYF
DNA: TGCAGTGCTAACAGGGGGTACGAGCAGTACTTC

V: TRBV18
J: TRBJ1-5
D: NA
size: NA
CDR3: CASSPAGDQPQHF
DNA: TGTGCCAGCTCACCCGCAGGGGATCAGCCCCAGCATTTT

V: TRBV28
J: TRBJ2-1
D: TRBD1
size: few
CDR3: CASSFSGQGSYNEQFF
DNA: TGTGCCAGCAGTTTCTCTGGACAGGGCTCCTACAATGAGCAGTTCTTC

V: TRBV30
J: TRBJ2-7
D: TRBD1
size: once
CDR3: CAWRDRASEQYF
DNA: TGTGCCTGGAGGGACAGGGCAAGCGAGCAGTACTTC

V: TRBV7-9
J: TRBJ1-1
D: NA
size: NA
CDR3: CASRGTLKNTEAFF
DNA: TGTGCCAGCAGGGGGACACTTAAGAACACTGAAGCTTTCTTT

V: TRBV6-5
J: TRBJ2-2
D: TRBD1
size: NA
CDR3: CASSWGTGLTGELFF
DNA: TGTGCCAGCAGTTGGGGGACAGGGTTAACCGGGGAGCTGTTTTTT

V: TRBV10-3
J: TRBJ2-1
D: TRBD2
size: NA
CDR3: CASGSSYNEQFF
DNA: TGTGCCAGCGGGAGCTCCTACAATGAGCAGTTCTTC

V: TRBV28
J: TRBJ2-7
D: NA
size: NA
CDR3: CASSWYSESYEQYF
DNA: TGTGCCAGCAGTTGGTATTCCGAGTCCTACGAGCAGTACTTC

V: TRBV15
J: TRBJ2-1
D: TRBD2
size: NA
CDR3: CATSRTGTSREQFF
DNA: TGTGCCACCAGCAGAACCGGGACTAGCCGTGAGCAGTTCTTC

V: TRBV13
J: TRBJ2-7
D: NA
size: NA
CDR3: CASSLRTPTYEQYF
DNA: TGTGCCAGCAGCCTCCGGACACCCACCTACGAGCAGTACTTC